This record concerns one T cell receptor beta chain sequence. Mismatch with germline at one junction end may stem from a read error. Preparing the TCRbeta library involved the use of unique molecular identifiers. MiXCR, run by TCRdb on the PCR reads, gives a single entry per CDR3 protein. Of around 370,000 distinct CDR3 sequences in the sample, approximately 10% are singletons; the top ten hold approximately 2.3%. Germline V gene lookup returns CDR1 DFQATT and CDR2 SNEGSKA (reference sequence). The CDR3 sequence is 17 residues long. The data are from a study of T-cell reconstitution after alpha-beta-depleted transplantation in children.

This clonotype originated in a human donor who donated a stem cell graft to a child with acute lymphoblastic leukemia. The sample here was PBMCs from the stem cell graft donor, taken from the stem cell graft. The chain is built from TRBV20-1 and TRBJ1-6, with 8 nucleotides matching TRBD1. CDR3 DNA sequence: TGCAGTGCTCCCCAGGGGGCGGCTCCCTCCTTTAATTCACCCCTCCACTTT. It translates to CSAPQGAAPSFNSPLHF.